This passage covers 31 T cell receptor beta chains from one sample sequenced in a study of T cell responses to AZD1222 COVID-19 vaccine. Some clones are missing from TCRdb's copy, which holds only in-frame ones; the method was immunoSEQ multiplex PCR. Among some 120,000 clones listed, more than 80% were seen once. The sequenced sample was peripheral blood, obtained 28 days after the second AZD1222 dose. These receptors all come from an adult who received the AZD1222 COVID-19 vaccine.

This clone turned up a few times. The same CDR3 can be traced to other DNA sequences in this sample. The chain has TRBV12-3 or TRBV12-4 and TRBJ2-7; D is ambiguous. This CDR3 is 12 amino acids long. V gave up 5 bases and J gave up 0 bases, with 5 bases separating them. DNA for the CDR3: TGTGCCAGCAGTCCTCCCTCCTACGAGCAGTACTTC. Amino acid sequence: CASSPPSYEQYF.

The chain carries TRBV6-1 and TRBJ1-2; the D gene is possibly TRBD1 (6 bases). The CDR3 has 16 amino acids. The ends were cut back, 3 bases at V and 8 bases at J, with 22 bases in the middle. Germline V CDR1 and CDR2: MNHNS, SASEGT. Here the CDR3 DNA reads TGTGCCAGCAGTGACAGGACAGCCCATAGAGTCCTCGGCTACACCTTC. As protein: CASSDRTAHRVLGYTF.

This clone was picked up a small number of times. This chain joins TRBV18 and TRBJ1-5; 8 nucleotides line up with TRBD1. This CDR3 spans 16 amino acids. Trimming at V came to 4 bases and at J to 2 bases, leaving 7 bases not matched to a gene. Germline CDR1 is KGHSH and CDR2 is LQKENI. The CDR3, as DNA: TGTGCCAGCTCACGTTCCGGGACAGGCGGCAATCAGCCCCAGCATTTT. Residues: CASSRSGTGGNQPQHF.

The chain has TRBV5-1 and TRBJ1-1; D unclear. Trimming cost V 5 bases and J 6 bases, with 20 bases left between them. This CDR3 comprises 15 residues. Germline V gene data show CDR1 as SGHRS and CDR2 as YFSETQ. Here the CDR3 reads CASSRASEAGAEAFF. CDR3 DNA sequence: TGCGCCAGCAGTCGGGCCTCGGAAGCTGGCGCTGAAGCTTTCTTT.

Concerning this clone itself: Its ends do not fully match the called genes, so a read error is possible. As DNA, the CDR3 is TGTGCCAGCTCACCACTCCTAGGTCCGGACAGGGGGACTGAAGCTTCCTTT. As protein: CASSPLLGPDRGTEASF. The gene calls are TRBV18 and TRBJ1-1, with TRBD1 identical over 10 bases. The CDR3 covers 17 residues. CDR1 and CDR2 from the germline V gene are KGHSH and LQKENI.

This clone is a singleton in its sample. The chain recombines TRBV7-9 with TRBJ2-5; 10 nucleotides align to TRBD1. V was pared by 5 bases and J by 4 bases, with 1 base of the junction left unmatched. The CDR3 has 13 residues. Germline CDR1 is SEHNR and CDR2 is FQNEAQ (reference sequence). The CDR3 DNA reads TGTGCCAGCAGCCGGGACAGGGGAGAGACCCAGTACTTC. This gives the protein CASSRDRGETQYF.

The chain couples TRBV11-2 to TRBJ1-2; D not resolved. CDR1 SGHAT and CDR2 FQNNGV come from the germline V gene. The CDR3 contains 14 residues. The ends were cut back, 0 bases at V and 7 bases at J, with 12 bases in the middle. The CDR3 loop reads CASSLDIVSGGYTF. DNA of the CDR3: TGTGCCAGCAGCTTAGATATCGTCAGTGGTGGCTACACCTTC. The complete variable domain, with remaining parts taken from reference TRBV11-2 and TRBJ1-2, reads EAGVAQSPRYKIIEKRQSVAFWCNPISGHATLYWYQQILGQGPKLLIQFQNNGVVDDSQLPKDRFSAERLKGVDSTLKIQPAKLEDSAVYLCASSLDIVSGGYTFGSGTRLTVV.

This clone was seen once. The V call is TRBV5-1, the J call TRBJ1-1; 7 bases are shared with TRBD1. This CDR3 spans 16 amino acids. Unmatched junction bases numbered 6, after V lost 1 base and J lost 0 bases. CDR1 is SGHRS and CDR2 is YFSETQ in the germline V gene. The CDR3 DNA is TGCGCCAGCAGCTTGACTCGGACAGGAATGAACACTGAAGCTTTCTTT. It specifies CASSLTRTGMNTEAFF.

The chain carries TRBV19 and TRBJ1-5; TRBD1 is a possible D gene (5 bases). From germline, CDR1 is LNHDA and CDR2 SQIVND (reference sequence). The CDR3 runs to 14 residues. V lost 3 bases, J lost 6 bases, and 12 bases lay in between. The CDR3 nucleotides are TGTGCCAGTAGTATGAAGCAGGGAAGTCAGCCCCAGCATTTT. Protein sequence: CASSMKQGSQPQHF. The full variable domain, with the rest looked up from reference TRBV19 and TRBJ1-5, is DGGITQSPKYLFRKEGQNVTLSCEQNLNHDAMYWYRQDPGQGLRLIYYSQIVNDFQKGDIAEGYSVSREKKESFPLTVTSAQKNPTAFYLCASSMKQGSQPQHFGDGTRLSIL.

This chain links TRBV5-1 with TRBJ1-2; D possibly corresponds to TRBD1 (6 bases). Germline lookup yields CDR1 SGHRS and CDR2 YFSETQ. V was pared by 4 bases and J by 5 bases, with 15 bases between. This CDR3 comprises 14 residues. The CDR3 loop reads CASSPGTPDYGYTF. The DNA of the CDR3 is TGCGCCAGCAGCCCCGGGACACCGGATTATGGCTACACCTTC.

This clone was recorded once. The chain combines TRBV5-1 with TRBJ2-3; TRBD2 agrees at 9 bases. The CDR3 sequence is 15 residues long. Losses at the gene ends were 7 bases for V and 4 bases for J; bases not matched to a gene: 10. Germline V lookup: CDR1 SGHRS, CDR2 YFSETQ. CDR3 nucleotides: TGCGCCAGCGGGGGGGCTAGCGGGGCCCCAGATACGCAGTATTTT. As protein: CASGGASGAPDTQYF.

The V gene is TRBV5-1, the J gene TRBJ1-2, with D maybe TRBD1 (5 bases). Looked up from germline, CDR1 is SGHRS and CDR2 is YFSETQ. The ends were cut back, 0 bases at V and 3 bases at J, with 9 bases in the middle. This CDR3 region has 14 residues. CDR3 protein: CASSLEGRDYGYTF. CDR3 DNA: TGCGCCAGCAGCTTGGAGGGCAGGGACTATGGCTACACCTTC.

The rearrangement links TRBV5-1 to TRBJ1-1; D not resolved. CDR1 and CDR2 from the germline V gene are SGHRS and YFSETQ. Trimming left V 0 bases short and J 1 base short, with 10 bases between. CDR3 length equals 15 residues. CDR3 in DNA: TGCGCCAGCAGCTTGGATACGGGAGCGAACACTGAAGCTTTCTTT. Amino acids: CASSLDTGANTEAFF.

The rearrangement joins TRBV9 to TRBJ2-1, with TRBD1 matching over 8 bases. CDR1 and CDR2 from the germline V gene are SGDLS and YYNGEE. The ends lost 3 bases at V and 2 bases at J; junction bases unmatched: 4. This CDR3 has 15 amino acids. CDR3 nucleotides: TGTGCCAGCAGCGCCGGGACAGGTACCTACAATGAGCAGTTCTTC. It yields the protein CASSAGTGTYNEQFF.

This clone was seen once. V and J are TRBV9 and TRBJ1-3; a possible D gene is TRBD1 (6 bases). Trimming removed 0 bases from V and 0 bases from J, with 16 bases in between. The CDR3 has 18 amino acids. The germline gives CDR1 SGDLS, CDR2 YYNGEE. CDR3 DNA: TGTGCCAGCAGCGTAGCGAGGACAGAAAAGAGCTCTGGAAACACCATATATTTT. It encodes CASSVARTEKSSGNTIYF.

The rearrangement links TRBV6-1 to TRBJ1-1, with 10 bases lining up with TRBD1. The length of the CDR3 is 14 residues. V was clipped by 6 bases and J by 4 bases; unmatched bases: 5. CDR1 is MNHNS and CDR2 is SASEGT in the germline V gene. CDR3 sequence: CASRRQGAGTEAFF. In DNA, the CDR3 is TGTGCCAGCAGGCGACAGGGGGCCGGCACTGAAGCTTTCTTT.

The CDR3 spells CASSLSGNTIYF. CDR3 coding DNA: TGTGCCAGCAGCTTATCTGGAAACACCATATATTTT. This chain connects TRBV5-5 to TRBJ1-3, with D unclear. Looked up from germline, CDR1 is SGHKS and CDR2 is YYEKEE (reference sequence). Trimming took off 2 bases at V and 1 base at J, with 1 base between the two ends. This CDR3 is 12 amino acids long.

The chain recombines TRBV6-2 or TRBV6-3 with TRBJ2-3, with D unresolved. The CDR3 loop spans 12 amino acids. Germline CDR1 MNHEY, CDR2 SVGEGT. V was clipped by 4 bases and J by 2 bases, with 4 bases between them. CDR3 sequence reads: CASSSLTDTQYF. For the CDR3, the DNA is TGTGCCAGCAGTTCCCTCACAGATACGCAGTATTTT.

The chain uses TRBV19 and TRBJ2-2; maybe TRBD1 (6 bases). The ends were cut back, 6 bases at V and 4 bases at J, with 18 bases in the middle. Looked up from germline, CDR1 is LNHDA and CDR2 is SQIVND (reference sequence). This CDR3 contains 16 residues. The CDR3: CASSVPGVRGTGELFF. For the CDR3, the DNA is TGTGCCAGTAGCGTTCCAGGGGTTCGGGGCACCGGGGAGCTGTTTTTT.

V and J are TRBV5-5 and TRBJ1-2, with D possibly matching TRBD1 (5 bases). Germline assignment: CDR1 SGHKS and CDR2 YYEKEE (reference sequence). The CDR3 spans 13 residues. Trimming removed 3 bases from V and 6 bases from J, with 12 bases in between. The CDR3 bases are TGTGCCAGCAGCTCCGGGGGGAGGGATGGCTACACCTTC. Its protein is CASSSGGRDGYTF.

V gene TRBV9 combines with J gene TRBJ1-4; D may be TRBD1 (6 bases). CDR1 and CDR2 from the germline V gene are SGDLS and YYNGEE. The CDR3 has 15 residues. V lost 3 bases, J lost 7 bases, and 16 bases lay in between. CDR3 residues: CASSGSAGASEKLFF. The CDR3 DNA is TGTGCCAGCAGCGGTTCGGCGGGGGCAAGTGAAAAACTGTTTTTT. Full variable domain (missing parts from reference TRBV9 and TRBJ1-4): DSGVTQTPKHLITATGQRVTLRCSPRSGDLSVYWYQQSLDQGLQFLIQYYNGEERAKGNILERFSAQQFPDLHSELNLSSLELGDSALYFCASSGSAGASEKLFFGSGTQLSVL.

The rearrangement links TRBV21-1 to TRBJ1-3; the table names TRBD1, a call not compared with the DNA. TRBV21-1 is flagged as a pseudogene. The length of the CDR3 is 17 residues. The CDR3 DNA reads as TGTGCCAGCAGCACCGGTGGACAGGCCGACTCTGGAAACACCATATATTTT. Its protein is CASSTGGQADSGNTIYF.

The CDR3 DNA is TGTGCCAGCAACTCAGTAGGGGGGAACACTGAAGCTTTCTTT. It codes for CASNSVGGNTEAFF. This chain joins TRBV6-5 and TRBJ1-1; tentative D call: TRBD1 (6 bases). This CDR3 contains 14 residues. CDR1 MNHEY and CDR2 SVGAGI come from the germline V gene. V gave up 7 bases and J gave up 1 base, with 13 bases separating them.

This chain joins TRBV4-3 and TRBJ1-1, with D possibly TRBD1 on 5 matching bases. The length of the CDR3 is 13 residues. Trimming stripped 1 base from V and 3 bases from J, with 6 bases between. Germline CDR1 is LGHNA and CDR2 is YSLEER. Here the CDR3 DNA reads TGCGCCAGCAGCCAAGGACAGTACACTGAAGCTTTCTTT. Its translation is CASSQGQYTEAFF.

The rearrangement links TRBV7-2 to TRBJ1-2; D unclear. V lost 2 bases, J lost 1 base, and 8 bases lay in between. The CDR3 spans 14 residues. Germline loops: CDR1 SGHTA, CDR2 FQGNSA. The CDR3 loop reads CASSLLGDNYGYTF. In DNA, the CDR3 is TGTGCCAGCAGCTTACTCGGGGATAACTATGGCTACACCTTC.

The chain has TRBV9 and TRBJ2-2; 8 nucleotides align to TRBD2. CDR1 and CDR2 (germline): SGDLS, YYNGEE. This CDR3 spans 16 amino acids. After removal of 0 bases from V and 5 bases from J, the junction contained 6 bases not matched to a gene. The DNA for the CDR3 is TGTGCCAGCAGCGTAGATGGACTAGCTGGAACCGGGGAGCTGTTTTTT. Amino acids: CASSVDGLAGTGELFF.

The chain couples TRBV6-5 to TRBJ2-5, with D possibly called TRBD1 or TRBD2 (6 bases each). Looked up from germline, CDR1 is MNHEY and CDR2 is SVGAGI. V was cut by 10 bases and J by 4 bases, with 19 bases left in between. This CDR3 region has 14 residues. The CDR3: CATTLSGAGETQYF. In DNA, the CDR3 is TGTGCCACCACTCTTTCGGGGGCCGGAGAGACCCAGTACTTC.

This chain links TRBV7-9 with TRBJ2-3, with 9 nucleotides matching TRBD2. This CDR3 contains 16 residues. The J segment lost 0 bases and the V segment lost 5 bases, leaving 6 bases of the junction unmatched. Germline values: CDR1 SEHNR, CDR2 FQNEAQ (reference sequence). CDR3: CASSPSLAGSTDTQYF. CDR3 in DNA: TGTGCCAGCAGCCCCTCGCTAGCGGGGAGCACAGATACGCAGTATTTT.

V is TRBV27 and J is TRBJ1-1; a weak D match, TRBD1 (5 bases). The V end lost 3 bases, the J end lost 1 base, and 15 bases lay between the germline ends. The germline V gene has CDR1 MNHEY and CDR2 SMNVEV (reference sequence). This CDR3 comprises 16 residues. CDR3 sequence reads: CASSFSWGRRNTEAFF. The CDR3 DNA reads as TGTGCCAGCAGTTTTTCCTGGGGCCGGAGGAACACTGAAGCTTTCTTT.

V and J are TRBV6-4 and TRBJ1-5; TRBD1 might be the D (5 bases). Germline V gene sequence: CDR1 MRHNA, CDR2 SNTAGT. V lost 7 bases to trimming and J lost 11 bases, with 12 bases between them. The CDR3 is 11 residues long. The CDR3 coding sequence is TGTGCCAGCACAGTTCTAGGGGCCCAGCATTTT. Protein product: CASTVLGAQHF.

Notes on this clone: The sample has other DNA sequences that encode this CDR3 too. This sequence joins TRBV5-8 and TRBJ2-3; D call uncertain. V was trimmed by 1 base and J by 6 bases, leaving 6 bases between them. This CDR3 comprises 12 residues. Germline CDR1 reads SGHTS; CDR2 reads YDEGEE. The CDR3: CASSLRADTQYF. As DNA, the CDR3 is TGTGCCAGCAGCTTGCGGGCTGATACGCAGTATTTT.